These 28 T cell receptor beta chains came from one sample sequenced in a study of CXCR3-negative and CXCR3-positive naive CD8 T cells. Through 5' RACE with UMI labels, the TRB cDNA libraries were prepared. Reprocessing the 5' RACE reads, TCRdb reports a single entry for every CDR3 protein and omits DNA. This listing includes roughly 86,000 distinct CDR3 sequences. The sample taken for sequencing was naive CXCR3- CD8+ T cells from blood. Subset of the sample: CD45RO-CCR7+CD27+CD95- naive CD8+ T cells lacking CXCR3 (TNR3-). The receptors originated from a human donor in good health. Some clones in this sample may be carry-over from other donors' samples.

CDR3 in amino acids: CASSLGPTEAFF. V gene TRBV7-9 combines with J gene TRBJ1-1. The CDR3 has 12 amino acids. Germline CDR1 SEHNR, CDR2 FQNEAQ (reference sequence).

The chain uses TRBV29-1 and TRBJ1-2; TCRdb's assignment of TRBD1 cannot be checked, as there is no DNA. Per the germline V gene, CDR1 is SQVTM and CDR2 is ANQGSEA. This CDR3 region has 17 residues. This CDR3 is CSVAPETGGFPNYGYTF.

The CDR3: CASSRGGGVAFF. This sequence joins TRBV7-2 and TRBJ1-1. The CDR3 covers 12 residues. The germline V gene encodes CDR1 SGHTA and CDR2 FQGNSA.

The CDR3 spells CATSNRGGGYTF. The genes are TRBV15 and TRBJ1-2. The CDR3 consists of 12 residues. The germline CDR1 and CDR2 sequences are LNHNV and YYDKDF (reference sequence).

The V gene is TRBV27, the J gene TRBJ2-7; TCRdb gives TRBD2 as the D gene, but with no DNA this cannot be confirmed. Germline V gene data show CDR1 as MNHEY and CDR2 as SMNVEV (reference sequence). This CDR3 has 15 residues. This CDR3 is CASRTSGNPPYEQYF.

The V call is TRBV9, the J call TRBJ2-7; TCRdb returns TRBD2, unconfirmable since there is no DNA. CDR1 SGDLS and CDR2 YYNGEE come from the germline V gene. The CDR3 length is 16 residues. CDR3: CASSSGLAGISYEQYF.

The chain has TRBV5-6 and TRBJ2-3. The CDR3 sequence is 15 residues long. Germline V lookup: CDR1 SGHDT, CDR2 YYEEEE. CDR3: CASSFDRGGTDTQYF.

The J gene is TRBJ2-5, the V gene TRBV30; TCRdb calls TRBD1, which cannot be checked without DNA. CDR1 is GTSNPN, CDR2 SVGIG, per germline (reference sequence). This CDR3 has 13 amino acids. The CDR3 sequence: CAWTPTPGGTQYF.

CDR3 in amino acids: CASSQGQGATDTQYF. J is TRBJ2-3 and V is TRBV3-1. The CDR3 is 15 amino acids. The V gene's germline CDR1 is LGHDT and CDR2 YNNKEL (reference sequence).

CDR3 sequence: CASSLSDWGDTQYF. The chain couples TRBV12-3 or TRBV12-4 to TRBJ2-3; TCRdb's D call, TRBD1, is unchecked because there is no DNA. The CDR3 covers 14 residues.

The V gene is TRBV4-1, the J gene TRBJ2-2; TCRdb designates TRBD1, a call that cannot be tested without DNA. There are 15 residues in the CDR3. The germline V gene has CDR1 MGHRA and CDR2 YSYEKL. The CDR3 sequence: CASSQDTGVAGELFF.

The chain couples TRBV5-1 to TRBJ1-1. This CDR3 spans 13 amino acids. Per germline, CDR1 SGHRS and CDR2 YFSETQ. The CDR3 here is CASSFGVATEAFF.

This chain joins TRBV7-9 and TRBJ2-1; the TRBD2 assignment by TCRdb is unverifiable without DNA. Per the germline V gene, CDR1 is SEHNR and CDR2 is FQNEAQ (reference sequence). CDR3 size: 17 residues. CDR3 amino acids: CASSLGLLAGKGNEQFF.

V and J are TRBV27 and TRBJ1-2; the TRBD1 assignment by TCRdb is unverifiable without DNA. This CDR3 region has 15 residues. CDR1 is MNHEY, CDR2 SMNVEV, per germline (reference sequence). The CDR3: CASSPGQGGSRSYTF.

The chain combines TRBV7-2 with TRBJ2-3. CDR1 and CDR2 from the germline V gene are SGHTA and FQGNSA. The CDR3 is 14 residues long. This CDR3 reads CASSGPYRTDTQYF. The whole variable domain, remainder taken from reference TRBV7-2 and TRBJ2-3, is GAGVSQSPSNKVTEKGKDVELRCDPISGHTALYWYRQSLGQGLEFLIYFQGNSAPDKSGLPSDRFSAERTGGSVSTLTIQRTQQEDSAVYLCASSGPYRTDTQYFGPGTRLTVL.

This chain links TRBV28 with TRBJ2-7. Germline CDR1 is MDHEN and CDR2 is SYDVKM. The CDR3 runs 16 residues. CDR3 residues: CASSLRSWESSYEQYF. The whole variable domain, remainder taken from reference TRBV28 and TRBJ2-7, is DVKVTQSSRYLVKRTGEKVFLECVQDMDHENMFWYRQDPGLGLRLIYFSYDVKMKEKGDIPEGYSVSREKKERFSLILESASTNQTSMYLCASSLRSWESSYEQYFGPGTRLTVT.

This chain links TRBV29-1 with TRBJ2-7; TCRdb gives TRBD2 as the D gene, but with no DNA this cannot be confirmed. Looked up from germline, CDR1 is SQVTM and CDR2 is ANQGSEA. CDR3 length equals 16 residues. Here the CDR3 reads CSVDGTSGDTTYEQYF.

The chain links TRBV7-9 to TRBJ2-1; TCRdb names TRBD2, which stays unverified in the absence of DNA. This CDR3 contains 16 residues. Germline loops: CDR1 SEHNR, CDR2 FQNEAQ (reference sequence). This CDR3 reads CASRTSGLPKGYEQFF.

The chain has TRBV30 and TRBJ2-7; lacking DNA, the TRBD2 call made by TCRdb goes unchecked. This CDR3 is 16 amino acids long. Germline loops: CDR1 GTSNPN, CDR2 SVGIG (reference sequence). Here the CDR3 reads CAWSPREQPSPYEQYF.

The chain has TRBV5-1 and TRBJ2-7; with no DNA, the TCRdb D assignment of TRBD1 cannot be verified. Germline V gene data show CDR1 as SGHRS and CDR2 as YFSETQ. The CDR3 extends over 16 amino acids. CDR3: CASSSKTGTIVYEQYF.

CDR3 in amino acids: CASSQDRILNSPLHF. The chain combines TRBV4-3 with TRBJ1-6. Looked up from germline, CDR1 is LGHNA and CDR2 is YSLEER. This CDR3 comprises 15 residues.

This chain joins TRBV6-2 or TRBV6-3 and TRBJ1-1. CDR1 is MNHEY, CDR2 SVGEGT, per germline. The CDR3 contains 12 residues. The CDR3 region is CASSSMNTEAFF.

The chain carries TRBV7-6 and TRBJ2-7; TCRdb gives TRBD1 as the D gene, but with no DNA this cannot be confirmed. The length of the CDR3 is 16 residues. Germline V gives CDR1 SGHVS, CDR2 FNYEAQ. This CDR3 is CASSPTEGGNSYEQYF.

The chain carries TRBV29-1 and TRBJ2-3; the D call of TRBD2 rests on TCRdb alone, since no DNA is present to check it. This CDR3 region has 16 residues. The germline V gene has CDR1 SQVTM and CDR2 ANQGSEA. The CDR3 loop is CSVEDPAGVGTDTQYF.

The J gene is TRBJ1-2, the V gene TRBV20-1; TCRdb indicates TRBD1, and absent DNA this call remains unverified. CDR1 is DFQATT and CDR2 is SNEGSKA in the germline V gene (reference sequence). The CDR3 covers 15 residues. The CDR3 spells CSARESGTGGVGYTF.

The chain uses TRBV7-3 and TRBJ2-3; the D call of TRBD1 rests on TCRdb alone, since no DNA is present to check it. Germline V gene lookup returns CDR1 SGHTA and CDR2 FQGTGA. The CDR3 extends over 15 amino acids. CDR3 loop: CASSLTPGGGDTQYF.

The chain employs TRBV29-1 and TRBJ2-1; checking the TCRdb D call of TRBD2 is not possible without DNA. The CDR3 totals 15 residues. Germline V gene sequence: CDR1 SQVTM, CDR2 ANQGSEA. The CDR3 loop reads CSVEVGGGLLGEQFF.

This chain uses TRBV5-1 with TRBJ2-7; TCRdb's assignment of TRBD1 cannot be checked, as there is no DNA. The length of the CDR3 is 14 residues. Germline CDR1 reads SGHRS; CDR2 reads YFSETQ. The chain's CDR3 is CASSQGAFSYEQYF.